The 14 T cell receptor beta chains below were found in one sample sequenced in a study of T cells after yellow fever vaccination. TCRdb fed the 5' RACE reads into MiXCR, producing one record per CDR3 protein. The table has approximately 250,000 distinct CDR3 sequences, roughly 3.5% seen once; the top ten hold over 15%. The sequences come from PBMCs, collected 15 days after the yellow fever booster vaccination. These receptors were taken from a man younger than 35 who received the YFV17D yellow fever vaccine.

This clonotype was recorded at least ten times. The V gene is TRBV6-6, the J gene TRBJ2-7, with TRBD2 identical over 9 bases. CDR3 length: 14 amino acids. The germline V gene has CDR1 MNHNY and CDR2 SVGAGI (reference sequence). The V gene end was trimmed by 6 bases and the J gene end by 4 bases; junction bases not matched to a gene: 7. In DNA, the CDR3 is TGTGCCAGCAGCTCCCGACTAGCGGAATACGAGCAGTACGTC. This translates into CASSSRLAEYEQYV.

This clonotype has at least ten counts. This chain links TRBV20-1 with TRBJ1-5; D gene unclear. The CDR3 loop spans 13 amino acids. Germline values: CDR1 DFQATT, CDR2 SNEGSKA (reference sequence). Trimming removed 2 bases at V and 4 bases at J, with 9 bases between. The CDR3 DNA reads TGCAGTGCTAGAAGTATGGAAAATCAGCCCCAGCATTTT. It codes for CSARSMENQPQHF.

This clonotype was picked up many times. The V gene is TRBV6-5, the J gene TRBJ1-6; D remains ambiguous. From germline, CDR1 is MNHEY and CDR2 SVGAGI. Trimming took off 2 bases at V and 9 bases at J, with 5 bases between the two ends. This CDR3 spans 12 amino acids. CDR3 sequence (DNA): TGTGCCAGCAGTTACAAGTCTTCACCCCTCCACTTT. This encodes CASSYKSSPLHF.

At least ten counts were recorded for this clonotype. The chain links TRBV12-3 or TRBV12-4 to TRBJ1-3; possibly TRBD1 for D (5 bases). V gave up 6 bases and J gave up 2 bases, with 8 bases separating them. The CDR3 totals 13 residues. CDR3 loop: CASSLDTGNTIYF. CDR3 bases: TGTGCCAGCAGCCTGGACACTGGAAACACCATATATTTT.

This clonotype was recorded many times. The J gene is TRBJ1-2, the V gene TRBV20-1; 9 bases fit TRBD1. Germline CDR1 and CDR2: DFQATT and SNEGSKA (reference sequence). CDR3 length: 16 residues. After removal of 6 bases from V and 7 bases from J, the junction contained 18 bases not matched to a gene. The CDR3 loop reads CSARHPPGGQGTGYTF. The CDR3 region has the DNA TGCAGTGCAAGACACCCGCCCGGGGGACAGGGAACTGGCTACACCTTC.

This clonotype has at least ten counts. This sequence joins TRBV6-5 and TRBJ2-5; 10 bases line up with TRBD2. The junction had 4 bases not matched to a gene; V was cut back by 8 bases and J by 7 bases. The CDR3 spans 12 residues. CDR1 and CDR2 from the germline V gene are MNHEY and SVGAGI. CDR3 sequence reads: CASGAGGGTQYF. The CDR3 DNA reads as TGTGCCAGCGGAGCGGGGGGGGGGACCCAGTACTTC.

This clonotype was detected ten times or more. The rearrangement links TRBV3-1 to TRBJ1-5; no clear D gene. Germline V gene data show CDR1 as LGHDT and CDR2 as YNNKEL (reference sequence). With 0 bases removed from V and 6 bases from J, the gap between germline ends came to 9 bases. The length of the CDR3 is 14 residues. In nucleotides, the CDR3 is TGTGCCAGCAGCCAAGATTTCGGCAGTCAGCCCCAGCATTTT. Translating gives CASSQDFGSQPQHF.

This clonotype was counted ten times or more. The genes are TRBV4-3 and TRBJ2-3, with TRBD2 identical over 7 bases. This CDR3 region has 15 residues. Germline CDR1 and CDR2: LGHNA and YSLEER. The trim removed 0 bases at V and 4 bases at J, leaving 4 bases unmatched. The chain's CDR3 is CASSQEGGGADTQYF. CDR3 sequence (DNA): TGCGCCAGCAGCCAAGAGGGGGGAGGGGCAGATACGCAGTATTTT.

This clonotype was counted many times. The J gene is TRBJ1-5, the V gene TRBV12-3 or TRBV12-4, with TRBD1 identical over 8 bases. The CDR3 is 16 residues long. J lost 5 bases, V lost 1 base, and 7 bases had no gene match. This CDR3 is CASSLGWTGFYQPQHF. CDR3 nucleotide sequence: TGTGCCAGCAGTTTAGGGTGGACAGGGTTCTATCAGCCCCAGCATTTT.

This clonotype was recorded many times. The chain combines TRBV10-3 with TRBJ1-1, with unresolved D. V lost 1 base to trimming and J lost 0 bases, with 3 bases between them. Germline V gene lookup returns CDR1 ENHRY and CDR2 SYGVKD. CDR3 length: 13 residues. This chain's CDR3 is CAISEYVNTEAFF. The DNA of the CDR3 is TGTGCCATCAGTGAGTATGTGAACACTGAAGCTTTCTTT.

This clonotype appeared many times. The chain uses TRBV11-2 and TRBJ1-1; TRBD1 matches 8 bases. The CDR3 is 15 residues long. The V gene end was trimmed by 5 bases and the J gene end by 1 base; junction bases not matched to a gene: 6. Germline V lookup: CDR1 SGHAT, CDR2 FQNNGV. The CDR3 sequence: CASSPWTGRNTEAFF. In DNA form, the CDR3 reads TGTGCCAGCAGCCCCTGGACAGGGAGGAACACTGAAGCTTTCTTT.

The J gene is TRBJ2-7, the V gene TRBV5-1; 7 nucleotides align to TRBD1. J lost 2 bases, V lost 0 bases, and 8 bases had no gene match. The V gene's germline CDR1 is SGHRS and CDR2 YFSETQ. This CDR3 contains 16 residues. CDR3 protein: CASSLVGDRGAYEQYV. Here the CDR3 DNA reads TGCGCCAGCAGCTTGGTAGGGGACAGAGGGGCCTACGAGCAGTACGTC.

At least ten counts were recorded for this clonotype. V gene TRBV20-1 combines with J gene TRBJ2-3; D perhaps matches TRBD1 (6 bases). The V and J ends lost 2 bases and 3 bases respectively, with 21 bases between them. CDR1 is DFQATT, CDR2 SNEGSKA, per germline (reference sequence). The CDR3 sequence is 17 residues long. CDR3 loop: CSARIRVFGGRTDTQYF. The CDR3 coding sequence is TGCAGTGCTAGAATACGAGTTTTTGGGGGCAGAACAGATACGCAGTATTTT.

There are a few counts of this clonotype. In DNA form, the CDR3 reads TGTGCCAGCAGCTTATCGTGGGGGAAGTACGAGCAGTACGTC. Amino acid sequence: CASSLSWGKYEQYV. The chain has TRBV7-2 and TRBJ2-7; D may match TRBD1 or TRBD2 (5 bases each). The CDR3 extends over 14 amino acids. The V and J ends lost 2 bases and 4 bases respectively, with 12 bases between them. Germline V gene lookup returns CDR1 SGHTA and CDR2 FQGNSA.